These 25 T cell receptor beta chains originate from one sample sequenced in a study of T cell responses to AZD1222 COVID-19 vaccine. Here immunoSEQ multiplex PCR was the method, and the copy in TCRdb shows in-frame clones only, minus some. Of 150,000 to 160,000 clones listed, 80% to 90% are singletons. The source material was peripheral blood, sampled 28 days after the second AZD1222 dose. All receptors derive from an adult who received the AZD1222 COVID-19 vaccine.

This clone was seen a few times. The CDR3 protein is CASSVGGTPVTGELFF. As DNA, the CDR3 is TGTGCCAGCAGCGTAGGAGGGACACCCGTCACCGGGGAGCTGTTTTTT. This chain joins TRBV9 and TRBJ2-2; maybe TRBD1 (6 bases). This CDR3 has 16 residues. The V end lost 0 bases, the J end lost 4 bases, and 13 bases lay between the germline ends. CDR1 is SGDLS and CDR2 is YYNGEE in the germline V gene.

This chain links TRBV5-1 with TRBJ1-1, with a weak D call TRBD1 (6 bases). Trimming took off 4 bases at V and 4 bases at J, with 14 bases between the two ends. The CDR3 runs to 14 residues. CDR1 and CDR2 (germline): SGHRS, YFSETQ. CDR3 coding DNA: TGCGCCAGCAGCCCAAATACAGGGCTCACTGAAGCTTTCTTT. It codes for CASSPNTGLTEAFF.

V and J are TRBV30 and TRBJ1-2, with TRBD1 matching over 7 bases. The CDR3 loop spans 15 amino acids. CDR1 is GTSNPN, CDR2 SVGIG, per germline (reference sequence). J gave up 2 bases and V 4 bases, and 10 bases lay outside the gene matches. This CDR3 reads CAWNPGGLGNYGYTF. CDR3 coding DNA: TGTGCCTGGAATCCAGGGGGGCTGGGAAACTATGGCTACACCTTC.

DNA for the CDR3: TGCGCCAGCAGCTTGGGTCTAGACTACTCTGGGGCCAACGTCCTGACTTTC. Translating gives CASSLGLDYSGANVLTF. The chain combines TRBV5-1 with TRBJ2-6; maybe TRBD2 (5 bases). The germline V and J ends were trimmed by 0 bases and 0 bases, with 10 bases remaining between them. The CDR3 contains 17 residues. Per germline, CDR1 SGHRS and CDR2 YFSETQ. Full variable domain (rest looked up from reference TRBV5-1 and TRBJ2-6): KAGVTQTPRYLIKTRGQQVTLSCSPISGHRSVSWYQQTPGQGLQFLFEYFSETQRNKGNFPGRFSGRQFSNSRSEMNVSTLELGDSALYLCASSLGLDYSGANVLTFGAGSRLTVL.

The chain has TRBV19 and TRBJ2-3; 14 nucleotides line up with TRBD2. Germline V lookup: CDR1 LNHDA, CDR2 SQIVND (reference sequence). The ends lost 10 bases at V and 5 bases at J; junction bases unmatched: 8. The CDR3 length is 15 residues. CDR3 coding DNA: TGTGCCACTGGGACTAGCGGGAGTATGGGAGATACGCAGTATTTT. Translation gives CATGTSGSMGDTQYF.

The genes are TRBV11-2 and TRBJ1-5; D not resolved. V dropped 5 bases and J dropped 1 base, with 9 bases sitting between them. CDR3 length: 14 residues. Germline CDR1 SGHAT, CDR2 FQNNGV. The CDR3, as DNA: TGTGCCAGCAGCCTACCCGGAAGCAATCAGCCCCAGCATTTT. Translating it yields CASSLPGSNQPQHF.

The J gene is TRBJ1-1, the V gene TRBV5-1; D is perhaps TRBD1 (5 bases). Germline lookup yields CDR1 SGHRS and CDR2 YFSETQ. The CDR3 spans 15 residues. Trimming removed 1 base at V and 1 base at J, with 11 bases between. Here the CDR3 reads CASSLFEGSNTEAFF. DNA for the CDR3: TGCGCCAGCAGCTTGTTTGAGGGGTCGAACACTGAAGCTTTCTTT.

The J gene is TRBJ2-1, the V gene TRBV6-2 or TRBV6-3; no definite D call. Trimming cost V 1 base and J 2 bases, with 3 bases left between them. The CDR3 totals 13 residues. Germline V lookup: CDR1 MNHEY, CDR2 SVGEGT. CDR3 sequence: CASSYYPYNEQFF. In nucleotides, the CDR3 is TGTGCCAGCAGTTACTATCCCTACAATGAGCAGTTCTTC.

The chain joins TRBV7-2 to TRBJ2-5, with TRBD2 as a possible D gene (6 bases). Germline assignment: CDR1 SGHTA and CDR2 FQGNSA. This CDR3 is built from 12 residues. Trimming shortened V by 3 bases and J by 5 bases, and 7 bases separated the two germline ends. CDR3 coding DNA: TGTGCCAGCAGCTTTGGGGGGGAGACCCAGTACTTC. It translates to CASSFGGETQYF.

This chain joins TRBV29-1 and TRBJ1-5; D is perhaps TRBD1 (5 bases). The V gene lost 4 bases and the J gene lost 0 bases, with 13 bases spanning the gap. From germline, CDR1 is SQVTM and CDR2 ANQGSEA. The CDR3 runs to 15 residues. CDR3 residues: CSVVQGEDSNQPQHF. The DNA for the CDR3 is TGCAGCGTTGTTCAGGGAGAAGATAGCAATCAGCCCCAGCATTTT.

V is TRBV30 and J is TRBJ1-6; D remains unclear. Trimming shortened V by 2 bases and J by 3 bases, and 11 bases separated the two germline ends. The germline gives CDR1 GTSNPN, CDR2 SVGIG (reference sequence). The CDR3 is made up of 15 amino acids. CDR3 amino acids: CAWSPYKNYNSPLHF. CDR3 sequence (DNA): TGTGCCTGGAGTCCGTACAAGAACTATAATTCACCCCTCCACTTT.

The chain is built from TRBV19 and TRBJ1-5; a possible D gene is TRBD1 (6 bases). CDR1 and CDR2 (germline): LNHDA, SQIVND (reference sequence). Trimming shortened V by 6 bases and J by 1 base, and 13 bases separated the two germline ends. The CDR3 totals 15 residues. The CDR3 bases are TGTGCCAGTAGATTGGGGGCCGGCAGCAATCAGCCCCAGCATTTT. Protein: CASRLGAGSNQPQHF. Filled out from reference TRBV19 and TRBJ1-5, the complete variable domain reads DGGITQSPKYLFRKEGQNVTLSCEQNLNHDAMYWYRQDPGQGLRLIYYSQIVNDFQKGDIAEGYSVSREKKESFPLTVTSAQKNPTAFYLCASRLGAGSNQPQHFGDGTRLSIL.

J is TRBJ1-6 and V is TRBV4-3; unclear D gene. The CDR3 has 12 amino acids. V lost 1 base to trimming and J lost 9 bases, with 4 bases between them. CDR1 is LGHNA, CDR2 YSLEER, per germline. The CDR3 reads CASSQGSSPLHF. The CDR3 DNA follows: TGCGCCAGCAGCCAAGGTTCTTCACCCCTCCACTTT.

The V gene is TRBV5-1, the J gene TRBJ2-7, with D unclear. This CDR3 comprises 12 residues. Looked up from germline, CDR1 is SGHRS and CDR2 is YFSETQ. Trimming removed 6 bases at V and 6 bases at J, with 13 bases between. CDR3 loop: CASKGSLAEQYF. The CDR3 nucleotides are TGCGCCAGCAAAGGCAGCTTAGCCGAGCAGTACTTC. Combining the CDR3 with reference TRBV5-1 and TRBJ2-7 gives the whole variable domain KAGVTQTPRYLIKTRGQQVTLSCSPISGHRSVSWYQQTPGQGLQFLFEYFSETQRNKGNFPGRFSGRQFSNSRSEMNVSTLELGDSALYLCASKGSLAEQYFGPGTRLTVT.

The CDR3: CASSKDQVGDEQYF. In DNA, the CDR3 is TGTGCCAGCAGTAAGGACCAGGTTGGAGACGAGCAGTACTTC. This chain connects TRBV2 to TRBJ2-7; D is undetermined. The V and J ends lost 5 bases and 5 bases respectively, with 16 bases between them. This CDR3 contains 14 residues. Germline V gives CDR1 SNHLY, CDR2 FYNNEI.

The rearrangement joins TRBV5-1 to TRBJ2-1; the match to TRBD2 covers 10 bases. After removal of 0 bases from V and 6 bases from J, the junction contained 3 bases not matched to a gene. CDR1 SGHRS and CDR2 YFSETQ come from the germline V gene. CDR3 length: 15 amino acids. The CDR3 loop is CASSLEGTSVNEQFF. DNA for the CDR3: TGCGCCAGCAGCTTGGAAGGGACTAGCGTCAATGAGCAGTTCTTC. The full variable domain, its missing parts supplied by reference TRBV5-1 and TRBJ2-1, is KAGVTQTPRYLIKTRGQQVTLSCSPISGHRSVSWYQQTPGQGLQFLFEYFSETQRNKGNFPGRFSGRQFSNSRSEMNVSTLELGDSALYLCASSLEGTSVNEQFFGPGTRLTVL.

The chain uses TRBV5-1 and TRBJ2-2, with 7 nucleotides matching TRBD1. The germline gives CDR1 SGHRS, CDR2 YFSETQ. V lost 5 bases and J lost 1; bases outside the gene matches: 11. The CDR3 length is 17 residues. CDR3 in amino acids: CASRRRQGRENTGELFF. In nucleotides, the CDR3 is TGCGCCAGCAGGAGGAGACAGGGCCGCGAGAACACCGGGGAGCTGTTTTTT.

The chain is built from TRBV7-3 and TRBJ1-1; D is unresolved. Germline V gives CDR1 SGHTA, CDR2 FQGTGA. The CDR3 runs 15 residues. V lost 5 bases, J lost 0 bases, and 13 bases lay in between. The chain's CDR3 is CASSLLTPVNTEAFF. The CDR3 DNA follows: TGTGCCAGCAGCCTACTGACACCTGTGAACACTGAAGCTTTCTTT. Complete variable domain (other parts from reference TRBV7-3 and TRBJ1-1): GAGVSQTPSNKVTEKGKYVELRCDPISGHTALYWYRQSLGQGPEFLIYFQGTGAADDSGLPNDRFFAVRPEGSVSTLKIQRTERGDSAVYLCASSLLTPVNTEAFFGQGTRLTVV.

CDR3 sequence (DNA): TGTGCCAGCAGTCCAGGAGGACTAGACGGCTACACCTTC. Translated, it gives CASSPGGLDGYTF. The chain joins TRBV12-3 or TRBV12-4 to TRBJ1-2, with unresolved D. This CDR3 contains 13 residues. Deletions cut 5 bases from V and 8 bases from J, with 15 bases between.

In regard to this clone: A read error may produce the germline difference seen at one junction end. V is TRBV7-7 and J is TRBJ2-5, with a possible D match to TRBD1 (5 bases). There are 14 residues in the CDR3. Germline values: CDR1 SSHAT, CDR2 FNYEAQ (reference sequence). The CDR3 sequence: CASSLGGQRETQYF. For the CDR3, the DNA is TGTGCTAGCAGCTTAGGTGGACAAAGGGAGACCCAGTACTTC.

The CDR3 nucleotides read TGCGCCAGCAGCCCTTTCGGGGAGGTAGGGGAGGCGCAGTATTTT. Protein sequence: CASSPFGEVGEAQYF. The gene calls are TRBV5-1 and TRBJ2-3; possible D gene TRBD2, 6 bases. V lost 4 bases and J 10 bases, leaving 22 bases between the germline ends. This CDR3 contains 15 residues. CDR1 is SGHRS and CDR2 is YFSETQ in the germline V gene.

The V gene is TRBV6-2 or TRBV6-3, the J gene TRBJ1-5; 9 nucleotides agree with TRBD1. This CDR3 has 16 residues. Per the germline V gene, CDR1 is MNHEY and CDR2 is SVGEGT. V dropped 5 bases and J dropped 1; count of bases not matched to a gene: 6. CDR3 sequence: CASSGSGQGSNQPQHF. The CDR3 region has the DNA TGTGCCAGCAGTGGCTCGGGACAGGGAAGCAATCAGCCCCAGCATTTT.

V and J are TRBV27 and TRBJ2-7; 7 nucleotides match TRBD1. V trimming: 6 bases; J trimming: 2 bases; junction bases outside the gene matches: 13. Germline-derived CDR1 and CDR2 are MNHEY and SMNVEV (reference sequence). The CDR3 totals 16 residues. Here the CDR3 DNA reads TGTGCCAGCAGCATAGCCCCCGGGACAGCTACCTACGAGCAGTACTTC. Translated, it gives CASSIAPGTATYEQYF.

The V and J genes are TRBV12-3 or TRBV12-4 and TRBJ1-2; no clear D. Trimming pared 6 bases from V and 6 bases from J, leaving 14 bases between. CDR3 length equals 13 residues. DNA for the CDR3: TGTGCCAGCAGAGTAACAGCAGCTGATGGCTACACCTTC. Its translation: CASRVTAADGYTF.

The chain recombines TRBV5-4 with TRBJ1-4; possibly TRBD1 for D (6 bases). The germline V gene encodes CDR1 SGHNT and CDR2 YYREEE (reference sequence). Trimming removed 0 bases at V and 5 bases at J, with 11 bases between. The CDR3 totals 15 residues. The CDR3 reads CASSLAGQKNEKLFF. CDR3 bases: TGTGCCAGCAGCTTGGCCGGACAGAAGAATGAAAAACTGTTTTTT.